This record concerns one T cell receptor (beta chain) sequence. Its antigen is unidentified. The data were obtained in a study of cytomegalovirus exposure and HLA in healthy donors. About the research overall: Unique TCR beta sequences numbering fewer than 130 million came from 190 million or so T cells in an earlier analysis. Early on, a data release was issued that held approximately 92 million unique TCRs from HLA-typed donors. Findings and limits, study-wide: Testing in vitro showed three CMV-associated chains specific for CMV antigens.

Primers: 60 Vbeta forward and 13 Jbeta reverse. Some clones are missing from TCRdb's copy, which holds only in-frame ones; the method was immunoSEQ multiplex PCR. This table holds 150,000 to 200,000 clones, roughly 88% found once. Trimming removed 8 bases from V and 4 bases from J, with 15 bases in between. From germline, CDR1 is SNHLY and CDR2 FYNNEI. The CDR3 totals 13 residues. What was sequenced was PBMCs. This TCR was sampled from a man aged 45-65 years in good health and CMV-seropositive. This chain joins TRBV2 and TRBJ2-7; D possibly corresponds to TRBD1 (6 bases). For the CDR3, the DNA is TGTGCCAGCTTTACAGGGATTCTTTACGAGCAGTACGTC. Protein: CASFTGILYEQYV.